The clone carrying this T cell receptor delta chain was seen ten or more times. No antigen is known for it. Other DNA sequences in the same sample also yield this CDR3. Trimming stripped 5 bases from V and 2 bases from J, with 30 bases between. The length of the CDR3 is 20 residues. CDR1 TSWWSYY and CDR2 QGS come from the germline V gene. The data derive from a study of Vδ1+ human thymocytes. Study findings and constraints: Unexpected Vdelta2 sequences could cause misinterpretation of bulk repertoire data. Thymic TRG and TRD repertoires appeared highly polyclonal. TRG sequences recurred across donors, whereas TRD sequences stayed essentially private. Thymic delta-chain repertoires held 20% to 25% Vdelta2 sequences and few Vdelta3, despite high sort purity.

The sorted cells were CD3+ Vdelta1+ Vdelta2- thymocytes from alphabeta-depleted thymus. The template was reverse-transcribed extracted RNA. Multiplex PCR used pooled V-gene forward primers and a constant-region reverse primer to amplify CDR3s. TCRdb reanalysed the multiplex PCR reads via CATT. The table includes 24,000 or so delta-chain clones, 25% to 30% detected once. This TCR derives from a boy under three years old who had congenital heart surgery. The chain combines TRDV1 with TRDJ1; tentatively, D is TRDD3 (6 bases). Sequencing was performed on Vdelta1+ gamma-delta thymocytes from the thymus. Subset indicated: FACS-sorted CD3+ TCRalphabeta- TCRVdelta1+ TCRVdelta2- thymocytes. For the CDR3, the DNA is TGTGCTCTTGGGAACTGCCCCGGACTGGGTCAGCAAGGGCGGACCGATAAACTCATCTTT. Translated: CALGNCPGLGQQGRTDKLIF.